This TCR beta chain was found in a study of identical twins. This clonotype was seen only a few times. Its antigen remains unidentified. TCRdb reprocessed the 5' RACE reads via MiXCR and lists one record per CDR3 protein. Of about 690,000 distinct CDR3 sequences in the sample, 21% were seen once. Whole-study findings and limits: Reduced insertions were recorded for abundant cord blood beta clonotypes, with no such pattern in memory repertoires. Analyses of zero insertions could be partly confounded by invariant MAIT and iNKT cells. These conclusions were based on statistical analysis (cross-sectional, not following the same donors).

J gave up 5 bases and V 7 bases, and 7 bases lay outside the gene matches. CDR1 is MNHNS, CDR2 SASEGT, per germline. The CDR3 has 13 amino acids. The data were also submitted as part of a second study, on T cells expressing NK-cell markers. That source reports: Topping the CD3+CD56-NKG2C+ fraction as well were these clonotypes, in several donors.

Material for sequencing was PBMCs. This receptor was identified in a young woman in good health. This chain connects TRBV6-1 to TRBJ1-1, with TRBD1 identical over 7 bases. CDR3 coding DNA: TGTGCCAGCATCCCGGGCAGGGGGACTGAAGCTTTCTTT. This translates into CASIPGRGTEAFF.